A selection of T cell receptor beta chains follows, all from one sample in a study of blood T cell repertoires in COVID-19. Here immunoSEQ multiplex PCR was the method, and the copy in TCRdb shows in-frame clones only, minus some. Of around 150,000 clones listed, roughly 79% are singletons. The sequenced sample was peripheral blood. These receptors all stem from an elderly woman with acute or convalescent COVID-19. Both conserved end residues are part of each CDR3. Each record gives: clone size, J gene, CDR3 length, V gene, D gene, CDR3 DNA, CDR3 protein. A D gene is named only where the DNA matches it firmly. Part of the rows lack a size; the others show once, few, many or a class for expanded clones.

NA TRBJ1-4 16 TRBV5-1 NA TGCGCCAGCAGCCCCACACGACAGACACGTAATGAAAAACTGTTTTTT CASSPTRQTRNEKLFF
NA TRBJ2-3 15 TRBV6-5 NA TGTGCCAGCAGTTACTGGAGGACTAGCACAGATACGCAGTATTTT CASSYWRTSTDTQYF
NA TRBJ1-1 13 TRBV7-2 TRBD1 TGTGCCAGCAGCTTAGGACAGGGGACTGAAGCTTTCTTT CASSLGQGTEAFF
NA TRBJ2-3 14 TRBV6-6 NA TGTGCCAGCAGATCCGCGCTGAATCTAGATACGCAGTATTTT CASRSALNLDTQYF
NA TRBJ1-2 14 TRBV29-1 TRBD1 TGCAGCGCCGTGGACAGGGGGCCCTCCTATGGCTACACCTTC CSAVDRGPSYGYTF
once TRBJ2-7 13 TRBV27 NA TGTGCCAGCAGTGGGCCGAACTCCTACGAGCAGTACTTC CASSGPNSYEQYF
NA TRBJ2-3 13 TRBV19 NA TGTGCCAGTAGTATAGAACGGGGAGATACGCAGTATTTT CASSIERGDTQYF
NA TRBJ1-4 15 TRBV5-1 TRBD1 TGCGCCAGCAGCTCTACAGGGGCCTCTAATGAAAAACTGTTTTTT CASSSTGASNEKLFF
NA TRBJ2-3 15 TRBV5-1 NA TGCGCCAGCAGCTTGAATACGGTTGACACAGATACGCAGTATTTT CASSLNTVDTDTQYF
NA TRBJ2-1 16 TRBV18 TRBD2 TGTGCCAGCTCACAGTTACTAGCGGGCGTCGATAATGAGCAGTTCTTC CASSQLLAGVDNEQFF
NA TRBJ1-2 14 TRBV19 NA TGTGCCAGTAGTATTGCGGGGCCCGTCTATGGCTACACCTTC CASSIAGPVYGYTF
NA TRBJ2-1 12 TRBV21-1 NA TGTGCCAGCAGCCCCGATAGATTAGAGCAGTTCTTC CASSPDRLEQFF
NA TRBJ2-1 16 TRBV9 TRBD2 TGTGCCAGCAGCGCCCCCGGGACTAGCGGGAAAGGCATTGGTTTCTTC CASSAPGTSGKGIGFF
NA TRBJ2-1 14 TRBV5-4 TRBD2 TGTGCCAGCAGCCCGGGACTAGCTTACAATGAGCAGTTCTTC CASSPGLAYNEQFF
few TRBJ1-1 14 TRBV6-4 TRBD1 TGTGCCAGCAGTCCGGGACAGGGTTCCACTGAAGCTTTCTTT CASSPGQGSTEAFF
NA TRBJ1-1 16 TRBV7-6 TRBD1 TGTGCCAGCAGCTTAGAGATCGGGGCAGGGGGCACTGAAGCTTTCTTT CASSLEIGAGGTEAFF
NA TRBJ2-3 12 TRBV29-1 NA TGCAGCGTGGTGGGGCGCACAGATACGCAGTATTTT CSVVGRTDTQYF
NA TRBJ2-7 17 TRBV3-1/TRBV3-2 TRBD2 TGTGCCAGCAGCCAAAGAGCGGGAGGGCCCAGTCCCTACGAGCAGTACTTC CASSQRAGGPSPYEQYF
NA TRBJ2-1 15 TRBV6-6 TRBD2 TGTGCCAGCAGTTACCAGCCTAGCGGCGGCAATGAGCAGTTCTTC CASSYQPSGGNEQFF
NA TRBJ1-5 13 TRBV5-1 NA TGCGCCAGCAGCTCAGAAGGCAATCAGCCCCAGCATTTT CASSSEGNQPQHF
NA TRBJ1-6 15 TRBV7-6 NA TGTGCCAGCAGCTCTGGGGGGGGGCATAATTCACCCCTCCACTTT CASSSGGGHNSPLHF
NA TRBJ2-7 14 TRBV6-1 NA TGTGCCAGCAGTGAAGCTTGGGGAGATCGCGAGCAGTACTTC CASSEAWGDREQYF
NA TRBJ2-1 16 TRBV5-8 TRBD2 TGTGCCAGCAGTCGACTAGCGGGAGGGAGTACGAATGAGCAGTTCTTC CASSRLAGGSTNEQFF
few TRBJ2-1 15 TRBV5-1 TRBD2 TGCGCCAGCAGCCGTAGCGGGATCTCCTACAATGAGCAGTTCTTC CASSRSGISYNEQFF
NA TRBJ1-5 15 TRBV6-2/TRBV6-3 NA TGTGCCAGCAGACCTTTACGGGACACTCATCAGCCCCAGCATTTT CASRPLRDTHQPQHF
NA TRBJ1-2 12 TRBV19 NA TGTGCCAGTAGTGGGGAGGAGTATGGCTACACCTTC CASSGEEYGYTF
NA TRBJ2-2 15 TRBV7-2 NA TGTGCCAGCAGCTTACCGGGACTCCGCACCGGGGAGCTGTTTTTT CASSLPGLRTGELFF
NA TRBJ2-1 14 TRBV6-6 TRBD1 TGTGCCAGCAGTTACTGGGACAGCTACAATGAGCAGTTCTTC CASSYWDSYNEQFF